This T cell receptor (beta chain) appears in the sequencing data of a study of cytomegalovirus exposure and HLA in healthy donors. Regarding the study as a whole: In a later analysis, first-cohort TCR clusters were found to tend to co-occur in the 130 or so validation repertoires. The study flagged approximately 180 TCR beta chains as cytomegalovirus-associated.

Germline-derived CDR1 and CDR2 are SNHLY and FYNNEI. CDR3 length: 15 amino acids. The ends lost 7 bases at V and 2 bases at J; junction bases unmatched: 9. Only in-frame clones appear in the TCRdb table, and some are missing; sequencing was by immunoSEQ multiplex PCR. The sample shows 150,000 to 200,000 clones, 85% to 90% of them seen only once. With respect to this clone: Its specificity is not known.

The rearrangement joins TRBV2 to TRBJ2-3; TRBD1 aligns across 7 bases. The sample consisted of PBMCs. The origin of this receptor is a woman aged 30 to 39 in good health and CMV-seronegative. This chain's CDR3 is CASTSTGVNTDTQYF. Here the CDR3 DNA reads TGTGCCAGCACCAGTACAGGGGTTAACACAGATACGCAGTATTTT.